One sample yielded the 9 T cell receptor beta chains listed below, sequenced in a study of T-cell memory formation after mild COVID-19. TCRdb passed the 5' RACE reads through MiXCR, listing each CDR3 protein once. The table lists 350,000 to 550,000 distinct CDR3 sequences, roughly 18% of them singletons. Specimen: PBMCs or a T cell subset sorted from them (not recorded which). These receptors came from a man aged 18 to 29 who had mild COVID-19 (a few samples of this study predate the infection). Cell type and time point are not known.

The sample holds many counts of this clonotype. This sequence joins TRBV5-1 and TRBJ1-2, with 12 positions matching TRBD1. CDR1 and CDR2 (germline): SGHRS, YFSETQ. The CDR3 runs 14 residues. J lost 7 bases, V lost 4 bases, and 5 bases had no gene match. CDR3 loop: CASSQGQGASGYTF. The CDR3, as DNA: TGCGCCAGCAGCCAGGGACAGGGGGCCTCTGGCTACACCTTC.

This clonotype was observed a handful of times. The rearrangement uses TRBV6-2 or TRBV6-3 and TRBJ2-5; no clear D. Germline assignment: CDR1 MNHEY and CDR2 SVGEGT. The CDR3 is 11 residues long. V was trimmed by 5 bases and J by 4 bases, leaving 5 bases between them. The CDR3 DNA follows: TGTGCCAGCAGTATGGCAGAGACCCAGTACTTC. As protein: CASSMAETQYF.

The sample holds many counts of this clonotype. The V and J genes are TRBV5-1 and TRBJ2-7, with a weak D call TRBD1 (7 bases). The CDR3 consists of 15 residues. Germline assignment: CDR1 SGHRS and CDR2 YFSETQ. V was shortened by 0 bases and J by 2 bases, with 12 bases between the two germline ends. The CDR3 protein is CASSLGQGGPYEQYV. The CDR3, as DNA: TGCGCCAGCAGCTTGGGACAGGGAGGACCCTACGAGCAGTACGTC.

This clonotype was detected only a few times. The junction and the germline gene differ at one end; a read error may be behind it. The gene calls are TRBV5-1 and TRBJ2-5; D is unclear. Germline CDR1 is SGHRS and CDR2 is YFSETQ. The CDR3 is made up of 12 amino acids. The CDR3 DNA reads as TGCGCCAGCAGCTTGGACCAACAGACCCAGTACTTC. It codes for CASSLDQQTQYF.

This clonotype was seen more than once but under ten times. V and J are TRBV6-2 or TRBV6-3 and TRBJ2-1; D is undetermined. Germline loops: CDR1 MNHEY, CDR2 SVGEGT. The CDR3 runs to 12 residues. Trimming removed 4 bases from V and 8 bases from J, with 9 bases in between. CDR3 sequence reads: CASSFQWDEQFF. The CDR3 DNA is TGTGCCAGCAGTTTCCAGTGGGATGAGCAGTTCTTC.

This chain uses TRBV9 with TRBJ2-3; TRBD1 might be the D (6 bases). Trimming stripped 6 bases from V and 6 bases from J, with 11 bases between. The germline CDR1 and CDR2 sequences are SGDLS and YYNGEE. The CDR3 totals 12 residues. This CDR3 is CASNVRGDTQYF. CDR3 bases: TGTGCCAGCAACGTCAGGGGTGATACGCAGTATTTT.

This clonotype was recorded a few times. For the CDR3, the DNA is TGTGCCACCAGCAGAGTAAGCGGCTCCTACAATGAGCAGTTCTTC. Protein: CATSRVSGSYNEQFF. The chain links TRBV15 to TRBJ2-1; perhaps TRBD2 as D (5 bases). This CDR3 is 15 amino acids long. Germline-derived CDR1 and CDR2 are LNHNV and YYDKDF (reference sequence). The germline V and J ends were trimmed by 1 base and 0 bases, with 7 bases remaining between them.

CDR3 protein: CASRVRGGGRAKNIQYF. The CDR3 DNA sequence: TGTGCCAGCAGGGTCCGAGGGGGGGGGAGAGCCAAAAACATTCAGTACTTC. The chain uses TRBV7-2 and TRBJ2-4, with D possibly TRBD2 on 7 matching bases. The V gene lost 6 bases and the J gene lost 0 bases, with 18 bases spanning the gap. Germline V gene sequence: CDR1 SGHTA, CDR2 FQGNSA. CDR3 length equals 17 residues.

In this sample, this clonotype turned up a few times. CDR3 bases: TGTGCCAGCAGCGTAGGGCTGGACAGGGGGAACTATGGCTACACCTTC. It yields the protein CASSVGLDRGNYGYTF. V and J are TRBV9 and TRBJ1-2; the match to TRBD1 covers 10 bases. J was trimmed by 2 bases and V by 0 bases; bases with no gene match: 4. The CDR3 extends over 16 amino acids. The germline CDR1 and CDR2 sequences are SGDLS and YYNGEE.